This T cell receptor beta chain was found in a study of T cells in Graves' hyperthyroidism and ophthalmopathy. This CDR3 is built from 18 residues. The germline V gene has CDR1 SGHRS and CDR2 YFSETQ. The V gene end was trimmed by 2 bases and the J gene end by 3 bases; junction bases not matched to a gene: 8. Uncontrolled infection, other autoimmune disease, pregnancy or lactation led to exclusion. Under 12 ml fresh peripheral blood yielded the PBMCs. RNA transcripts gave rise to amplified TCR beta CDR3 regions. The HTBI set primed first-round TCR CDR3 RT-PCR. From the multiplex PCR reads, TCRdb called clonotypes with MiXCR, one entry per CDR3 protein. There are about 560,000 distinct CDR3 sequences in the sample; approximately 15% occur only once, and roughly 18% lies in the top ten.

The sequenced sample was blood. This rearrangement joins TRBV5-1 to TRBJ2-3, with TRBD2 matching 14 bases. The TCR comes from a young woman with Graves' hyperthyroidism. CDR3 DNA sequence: TGCGCCAGCAGCTTCCTGGGACTAGCGGGAGTAGGGACAGATACGCAGTATTTT. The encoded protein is CASSFLGLAGVGTDTQYF. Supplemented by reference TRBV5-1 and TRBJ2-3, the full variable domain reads KAGVTQTPRYLIKTRGQQVTLSCSPISGHRSVSWYQQTPGQGLQFLFEYFSETQRNKGNFPGRFSGRQFSNSRSEMNVSTLELGDSALYLCASSFLGLAGVGTDTQYFGPGTRLTVL.